This TCR beta chain is from a study of blood T cell repertoires in COVID-19. Study-wide context: The analysed material was cDNA or gDNA that came from T cells, B-cell-depleted T cells, or PBMCs.

In terms of age and location, participants ranged from roughly 18 to 100 years and lived in approximately 24 US areas. Measured with immunoSEQ multiplex PCR; TCRdb has only the in-frame clones, and not every one. The repertoire consists of under 300,000 clones, with 85% to 90% occurring once and the leading ten covering about 14%. Source material: PBMCs or T cells enriched from blood (not recorded which). The origin of this receptor is a man between 18 and 29 years old who had recovered from COVID-19.

The CDR3 DNA reads TGTGCCAGCAGCTTATTCGCAGGGGGAAACACTGAAGCTTTCTTT. Amino acid sequence: CASSLFAGGNTEAFF. V is TRBV11-3 and J is TRBJ1-1, with 7 bases fitting TRBD1. Trimming took 2 bases from V and 2 from J; bases not matched to a gene: 5. CDR1 SGHNT and CDR2 YENEEA come from the germline V gene. The CDR3 contains 15 residues.